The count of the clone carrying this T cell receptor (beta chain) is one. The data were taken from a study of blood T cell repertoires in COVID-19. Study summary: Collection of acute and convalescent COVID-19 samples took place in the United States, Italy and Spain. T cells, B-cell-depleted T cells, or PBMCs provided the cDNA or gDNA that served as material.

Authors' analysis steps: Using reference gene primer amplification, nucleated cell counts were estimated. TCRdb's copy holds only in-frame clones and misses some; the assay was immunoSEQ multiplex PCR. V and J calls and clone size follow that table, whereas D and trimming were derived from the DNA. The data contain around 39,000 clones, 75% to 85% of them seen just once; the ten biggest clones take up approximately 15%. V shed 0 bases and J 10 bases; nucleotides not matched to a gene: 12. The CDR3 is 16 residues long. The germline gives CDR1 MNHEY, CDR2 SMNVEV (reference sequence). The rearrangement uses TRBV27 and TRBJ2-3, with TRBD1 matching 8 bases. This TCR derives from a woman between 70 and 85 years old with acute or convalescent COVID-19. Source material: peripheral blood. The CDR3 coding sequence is TGTGCCAGCAGTTTATCGACAGGGGCCCGTCCCCGTGCGCAGTATTTT. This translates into CASSLSTGARPRAQYF.